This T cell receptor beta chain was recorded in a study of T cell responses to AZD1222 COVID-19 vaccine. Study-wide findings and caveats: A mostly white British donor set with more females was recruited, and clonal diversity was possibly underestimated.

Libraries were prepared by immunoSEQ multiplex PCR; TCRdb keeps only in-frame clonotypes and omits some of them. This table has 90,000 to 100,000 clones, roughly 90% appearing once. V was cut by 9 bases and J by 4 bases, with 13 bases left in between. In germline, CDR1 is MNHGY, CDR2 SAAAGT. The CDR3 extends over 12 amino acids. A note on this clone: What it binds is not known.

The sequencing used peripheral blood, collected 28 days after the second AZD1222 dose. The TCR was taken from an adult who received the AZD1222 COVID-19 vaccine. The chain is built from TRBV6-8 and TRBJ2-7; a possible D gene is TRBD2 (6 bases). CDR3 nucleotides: TGTGCCAGGCGGGACCAATTTTACGAGCAGTACTTC. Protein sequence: CARRDQFYEQYF.